Below, 24 T cell receptor beta chains from the same sample are listed, as sequenced in a study of human T cells and chemical hapten exposure. Each CDR3 protein gets one entry after TCRdb re-called the RACE reads with MiXCR. This table has about 250,000 distinct CDR3 sequences, approximately 8% appearing once. This sample's time point: pre-sensitization, week 0. Treatment here: therapeutic diphenylcyclopropenone sensitization with weekly scalp DPC. Material: whole blood, obtained in connection with sensitization to the hapten diphenylcyclopropenone (DPC). The source of these receptors is a young man with alopecia areata. Some clones in this sample may be carry-over from other donors' samples.

The table lists this clonotype with many counts. In DNA form, the CDR3 reads TGTGCCAGCAGCGTAACCCTCAACTACGAGCAGTACTTC. This gives the protein CASSVTLNYEQYF. The genes are TRBV9 and TRBJ2-7; D is uncertain. From germline, CDR1 is SGDLS and CDR2 YYNGEE. The CDR3 sequence is 13 residues long. V gave up 1 base and J gave up 3 bases, with 8 bases separating them.

The V gene is TRBV19, the J gene TRBJ2-7, with D maybe TRBD1 (5 bases). The CDR3 consists of 11 residues. Trimming stripped 6 bases from V and 6 bases from J, with 9 bases between. Germline lookup yields CDR1 LNHDA and CDR2 SQIVND (reference sequence). Here the CDR3 reads CASSDSREQYF. In DNA, the CDR3 is TGTGCCAGTAGCGACAGTCGCGAGCAGTACTTC.

This clonotype was counted many times. The chain carries TRBV12-3 or TRBV12-4 and TRBJ2-1; 16 bases line up with TRBD2. The CDR3 is 14 amino acids. Unmatched junction bases numbered 4, after V lost 3 bases and J lost 14 bases. The CDR3 here is CASSLGLAGGPEFF. The CDR3 DNA is TGTGCCAGCAGTTTGGGACTAGCGGGGGGGCCGGAGTTCTTC.

This clonotype was seen at least ten times. The V call is TRBV7-2, the J call TRBJ1-3, with TRBD1 as a possible D gene (5 bases). V was clipped by 5 bases and J by 0 bases, with 5 bases between them. Germline V gene lookup returns CDR1 SGHTA and CDR2 FQGNSA. The CDR3 is 13 amino acids. The CDR3: CASSGGSGNTIYF. As DNA, the CDR3 is TGTGCCAGCAGCGGGGGCTCTGGAAACACCATATATTTT.

The chain has TRBV28 and TRBJ2-7; 8 bases agree with TRBD1. Per the germline V gene, CDR1 is MDHEN and CDR2 is SYDVKM. Losses at the gene ends were 4 bases for V and 3 bases for J; bases not matched to a gene: 11. The CDR3 length is 16 residues. CDR3: CASSSRTPGQVYEQYF. CDR3 DNA: TGTGCCAGCAGTTCCCGGACCCCGGGACAGGTCTACGAGCAGTACTTC.

CDR3 DNA sequence: TGTGCCAGCAGTTATTTAGGGGGCAACTACGAGCAGTACGTC. It is translated as CASSYLGGNYEQYV. The gene calls are TRBV6-6 and TRBJ2-7, with TRBD1 matching over 7 bases. Germline lookup yields CDR1 MNHNY and CDR2 SVGAGI (reference sequence). With 3 bases clipped from V and 3 bases from J, the junction kept 5 bases outside the gene matches. CDR3 length: 14 amino acids.

The V call is TRBV11-1, the J call TRBJ1-6; D unclear. In germline, CDR1 is SGHAT, CDR2 FQDESV (reference sequence). The CDR3 length is 13 residues. Trimming cost V 5 bases and J 7 bases, with 9 bases left between them. The CDR3 protein is CASSTFRNSPLHF. The DNA of the CDR3 is TGTGCCAGCAGCACCTTCCGCAATTCACCCCTCCACTTT.

This clonotype was seen ten or more times. J is TRBJ1-5 and V is TRBV5-1, with a tentative D call TRBD1 (6 bases). The germline CDR1 and CDR2 sequences are SGHRS and YFSETQ. The CDR3 is 14 residues long. V lost 1 base and J 6 bases, leaving 11 bases between the germline ends. The CDR3, as DNA: TGCGCCAGCAGCTTGACACAGGGCAGTCAGCCCCAGCATTTT. It specifies CASSLTQGSQPQHF.

This clonotype has a count of ten or more. This chain joins TRBV6-5 and TRBJ2-7, with TRBD2 matching 10 bases. V was pared by 6 bases and J by 3 bases, with 8 bases of the junction left unmatched. The CDR3 consists of 15 residues. The V gene's germline CDR1 is MNHEY and CDR2 SVGAGI. The CDR3 protein is CASSSTSGFVYEQYF. The DNA for the CDR3 is TGTGCCAGCAGCTCGACTAGCGGGTTTGTCTACGAGCAGTACTTC.

The chain carries TRBV6-2 or TRBV6-3 and TRBJ2-7; D is undetermined. Germline CDR1 and CDR2: MNHEY and SVGEGT. V was shortened by 5 bases and J by 2 bases, with 10 bases between the two germline ends. This CDR3 comprises 13 residues. The DNA of the CDR3 is TGTGCCAGCAGTCTACGACGGGCCTACGAGCAGTACGTC. Translating it yields CASSLRRAYEQYV.

V and J are TRBV5-1 and TRBJ1-2; 7 nucleotides align to TRBD1. Looked up from germline, CDR1 is SGHRS and CDR2 is YFSETQ. CDR3 size: 15 residues. V was clipped by 1 base and J by 4 bases; unmatched bases: 7. The CDR3 region has the DNA TGCGCCAGCAGCTTGTCGTCGGACAGGAGCTATGGCTACACCTTC. Protein sequence: CASSLSSDRSYGYTF.

This clonotype was seen repeatedly, ten times or more. V usage is TRBV7-9 and J usage is TRBJ2-7; 7 nucleotides agree with TRBD1. This CDR3 region has 13 residues. CDR1 is SEHNR, CDR2 FQNEAQ, per germline (reference sequence). The J segment lost 3 bases and the V segment lost 3 bases, leaving 2 bases of the junction unmatched. The CDR3 loop reads CASSLGQIYEQYF. The CDR3, as DNA: TGTGCCAGCAGCTTGGGACAGATCTACGAGCAGTACTTC.

This clonotype has a handful of counts. The germline gene is not matched at one end of the junction; a read error may be the cause. The chain couples TRBV5-6 to TRBJ2-4, with TRBD1 matching over 8 bases. The length of the CDR3 is 13 residues. Germline lookup yields CDR1 SGHDT and CDR2 YYEEEE. In DNA, the CDR3 is TGTGCCAGCAGCCGAGGACAGGGAAGGGACTTGGACTTC. This codes for CASSRGQGRDLDF.

The chain is built from TRBV5-6 and TRBJ2-5, with D perhaps assigned TRBD1 or TRBD2 (6 bases each). This CDR3 region has 18 residues. Germline CDR1 reads SGHDT; CDR2 reads YYEEEE. The V gene lost 0 bases and the J gene lost 0 bases, with 18 bases spanning the gap. The DNA for the CDR3 is TGTGCCAGCAGCTTGGCCTCGGGGGCCCCGTTGTACCAAGAGACCCAGTACTTC. Its translation: CASSLASGAPLYQETQYF.

The chain joins TRBV4-1 to TRBJ1-5; possibly TRBD1 for D (5 bases). V was pared by 3 bases and J by 6 bases, with 12 bases between. The CDR3 sequence is 14 residues long. Germline lookup yields CDR1 MGHRA and CDR2 YSYEKL. The CDR3 protein is CASSHPGSPQPQHF. DNA of the CDR3: TGCGCCAGCAGCCACCCAGGGAGTCCTCAGCCCCAGCATTTT.

In nucleotides, the CDR3 is TGCGCCAGCAGTGTCACGGGGGGGTTGAACACCGGGGAGCTGTTTTTT. Encoded protein: CASSVTGGLNTGELFF. The chain employs TRBV10-2 and TRBJ2-2; 8 bases map to TRBD2. Germline trimming cut 4 bases from V and 1 base from J; bases unmatched to any gene: 5. Germline lookup yields CDR1 WSHSY and CDR2 SAAADI. The CDR3 is 16 amino acids.

The CDR3 loop is CASSVRVAGAGDTQYF. CDR3 nucleotide sequence: TGTGCCAGCAGCGTAAGAGTAGCGGGGGCGGGAGATACGCAGTATTTT. The chain has TRBV9 and TRBJ2-3; 9 positions agree with TRBD2. The length of the CDR3 is 16 residues. With 1 base clipped from V and 5 bases from J, the junction kept 8 bases outside the gene matches. Germline CDR1 SGDLS, CDR2 YYNGEE.

The CDR3 nucleotides read TGTGCCAGCAGTTACCGACTAGCGGGGGGGCCTTCCACCGGGGAGCTGTTTTTT. Residues: CASSYRLAGGPSTGELFF. V gene TRBV6-2 or TRBV6-3 combines with J gene TRBJ2-2, with 14 positions matching TRBD2. The CDR3 runs to 18 residues. V trimming: 2 bases; J trimming: 4 bases; junction bases outside the gene matches: 6. Germline-derived CDR1 and CDR2 are MNHEY and SVGEGT.

This clonotype occurred many times. This rearrangement joins TRBV18 to TRBJ2-1; 10 bases align to TRBD1. V shed 3 bases, J shed 8 bases, and the junction held 7 bases outside the gene matches. Looked up from germline, CDR1 is KGHSH and CDR2 is LQKENI. The CDR3 loop spans 15 amino acids. The CDR3 protein is CASSPAGQGFYEQFF. In DNA form, the CDR3 reads TGTGCCAGCTCACCGGCGGGACAGGGGTTCTATGAGCAGTTCTTC.

This rearrangement joins TRBV24-1 to TRBJ2-3; perhaps TRBD1 as D (5 bases). Germline V gives CDR1 KGHDR, CDR2 SFDVKD. The CDR3 extends over 13 amino acids. Trimming stripped 6 bases from V and 3 bases from J, with 9 bases between. The CDR3 reads CATSQGSTDTQYF. CDR3 bases: TGTGCCACCAGTCAGGGTTCAACAGATACGCAGTATTTT.

This clonotype was seen a few times. The chain employs TRBV5-1 and TRBJ2-2, with unresolved D. Trimming took 0 bases from V and 3 from J, leaving 9 bases between them. CDR1 SGHRS and CDR2 YFSETQ come from the germline V gene. The CDR3 is made up of 15 amino acids. The CDR3 DNA reads as TGCGCCAGCAGCTTGGCGGGTTCCGACACCGGGGAGCTGTTTTTT. Protein product: CASSLAGSDTGELFF.

This clonotype was counted between two and nine times. This chain joins TRBV20-1 and TRBJ2-7, with a possible D match to TRBD2 (7 bases). Germline V gives CDR1 DFQATT, CDR2 SNEGSKA (reference sequence). The V end was cut by 0 bases, the J end by 3 bases, with 18 bases between. The CDR3 has 16 amino acids. The DNA of the CDR3 is TGCAGTGCTAGAGATCGGGCGGGGGCCCGAATCTACGAGCAGTACTTC. Its protein is CSARDRAGARIYEQYF.

This clonotype was observed a few times. The gene calls are TRBV6-1 and TRBJ1-5; D may be TRBD1 (5 bases). Germline-derived CDR1 and CDR2 are MNHNS and SASEGT. Trimming took 2 bases from V and 6 from J, leaving 17 bases between them. The CDR3 extends over 16 amino acids. The CDR3 bases are TGTGCCAGCAGTGAACGGCCCGGGGCGTTCGGTCAGCCCCAGCATTTT. Its protein is CASSERPGAFGQPQHF.

This clonotype came up a few times. The chain recombines TRBV5-1 with TRBJ2-3; perhaps TRBD2 as D (7 bases). The CDR3 is made up of 15 amino acids. The V end lost 4 bases, the J end lost 4 bases, and 16 bases lay between the germline ends. In germline, CDR1 is SGHRS, CDR2 YFSETQ. Here the CDR3 reads CASSPDGGRADTQYF. Here the CDR3 DNA reads TGCGCCAGCAGCCCGGACGGGGGGCGCGCAGATACGCAGTATTTT.